The rows below give T cell receptor beta chains drawn from one sample of a study of blood T cell repertoires in COVID-19. Clones were read by immunoSEQ multiplex PCR, and TCRdb kept only the in-frame ones, dropping some. The sample has 450,000 or so clones; approximately 90% are singletons. Sequencing input: peripheral blood. The source of these receptors is a man between 18 and 35 years old with COVID-19, enrolled during active disease. CDR3s include the opening cysteine and the closing phenylalanine or tryptophan. Each record gives: D gene, clone size, J gene, V gene, CDR3 DNA, CDR3 protein. D genes are given only for firm matches. Clone size is shown for a subset of rows, as once, few, many or a class of expanded clone.

D: -
size: -
J: TRBJ2-7
V: TRBV28
DNA: TGTGCCAGCAGACTGGACAGCTACGAGCAGTACTTC
CDR3: CASRLDSYEQYF

D: -
size: -
J: TRBJ1-1
V: TRBV6-2/TRBV6-3
DNA: TGTGCCAGCAGTCGATCCAGGGTAGTGAACACTGAAGCTTTCTTT
CDR3: CASSRSRVVNTEAFF

D: -
size: -
J: TRBJ2-7
V: TRBV13
DNA: TGTGCCAGCAGCTTCTCCGCAGCGGTTGCCTACGAGCAGTACTTC
CDR3: CASSFSAAVAYEQYF

D: TRBD1
size: -
J: TRBJ2-7
V: TRBV30
DNA: TGTGCCTGGACACCGGGACAGGGTCTAACCTACGAGCAGTACTTC
CDR3: CAWTPGQGLTYEQYF

D: -
size: -
J: TRBJ2-3
V: TRBV10-1
DNA: TGCGCCAGCAGTGAGCAACTGGCAGATACGCAGTATTTT
CDR3: CASSEQLADTQYF

D: -
size: -
J: TRBJ2-7
V: TRBV9
DNA: TGTGCCAGCAGCGTAGCGGTTGAGGGCGGCGAGCAGTACTTC
CDR3: CASSVAVEGGEQYF

D: TRBD2
size: -
J: TRBJ2-1
V: TRBV27
DNA: TGTGCCAGCAGTTCGCGGGGGGGTGGCTATGAGCAGTTCTTC
CDR3: CASSSRGGGYEQFF

D: -
size: -
J: TRBJ2-7
V: TRBV6-6
DNA: TGTGCCAGCAGTTATGTCGGGGGGCGTGATGGGCAGTACTTC
CDR3: CASSYVGGRDGQYF

D: -
size: -
J: TRBJ1-2
V: TRBV27
DNA: -
CDR3: CASSSSGQRDGYTF

D: -
size: -
J: TRBJ2-5
V: TRBV5-1
DNA: TGCGCCAGCAGGGACTCCCCTTCCCTTACTGGAGAGACCCAGTACTTC
CDR3: CASRDSPSLTGETQYF

D: TRBD2
size: -
J: TRBJ2-2
V: TRBV7-2
DNA: TGTGCCAGCAGCTTAGGTGGAGCGGGGGCCGGGGAGCTGTTTTTT
CDR3: CASSLGGAGAGELFF

D: -
size: -
J: TRBJ2-7
V: TRBV5-6
DNA: TGTGCCAGCAGACCGGGACTCGGCTCCTACGAGCAGTACTTC
CDR3: CASRPGLGSYEQYF

D: -
size: -
J: TRBJ2-7
V: TRBV2
DNA: TGTGCCAGCAGCCCAGGCCGGGGGGAGCAGTACTTC
CDR3: CASSPGRGEQYF

D: -
size: -
J: TRBJ2-2
V: TRBV19
DNA: TGTGCCAGTGGTTGGAGGGAGCGTACCGGGGAGCTGTTTTTT
CDR3: CASGWRERTGELFF

D: -
size: -
J: TRBJ1-5
V: TRBV19
DNA: TGTGCCAGTAGTATCAGTAGCAATCAGCCCCAGCATTTT
CDR3: CASSISSNQPQHF

D: -
size: -
J: TRBJ1-5
V: TRBV28
DNA: TGTGCCAGCAGTTTATCGGGAGCCCGCAATCAGCCCCAGCATTTT
CDR3: CASSLSGARNQPQHF

D: -
size: -
J: TRBJ2-7
V: TRBV18
DNA: TGTGCCAGCTCACCACCGACTAGTCTCGAGCAGTACTTC
CDR3: CASSPPTSLEQYF

D: TRBD1
size: once
J: TRBJ2-7
V: TRBV20-1
DNA: TGCAGTGCTACTGACCGGGACAGGGATTATTGGGAGCAGTACTTC
CDR3: CSATDRDRDYWEQYF

D: TRBD2
size: -
J: TRBJ2-2
V: TRBV6-9
DNA: TGTGCCAGCAGTTATTCTCAGCGGGGGGCCACCGGGGAGCTGTTTTTT
CDR3: CASSYSQRGATGELFF

D: -
size: many
J: TRBJ2-1
V: TRBV27
DNA: TGTGCCAGCAGGCCCTGGCCAGGGGTAGTGCATGAGCAGTTCTTC
CDR3: CASRPWPGVVHEQFF

D: -
size: once
J: TRBJ2-7
V: TRBV27
DNA: TGTGCCAGCAGTCTCGGGAGATCCTACGAGCAGTACTTC
CDR3: CASSLGRSYEQYF

D: TRBD1
size: -
J: TRBJ2-1
V: TRBV7-9
DNA: TGTGCCAGCAGCTTGGACAGGGACAATGAGCAGTTCTTC
CDR3: CASSLDRDNEQFF

D: TRBD2
size: -
J: TRBJ2-1
V: TRBV10-1
DNA: TGCGCCAGCAGTGAAAGGACTAGCGGGAACAATGAGCAGTTCTTC
CDR3: CASSERTSGNNEQFF

D: -
size: -
J: TRBJ1-2
V: TRBV18
DNA: TGTGCCAGCTCACCACTGGACTTCTATGGCTACACCTTC
CDR3: CASSPLDFYGYTF

D: TRBD2
size: -
J: TRBJ2-5
V: TRBV29-1
DNA: TGCAGCGTTGTCCTAGCGGGGGTGTACCAAGAGACCCAGTACTTC
CDR3: CSVVLAGVYQETQYF

D: -
size: -
J: TRBJ2-1
V: TRBV7-6
DNA: TGTGCCAGCAGCCCCGGGTCAAATGAGCAGTTCTTC
CDR3: CASSPGSNEQFF

D: -
size: -
J: TRBJ1-2
V: TRBV6-5
DNA: TGTGCCAGCAGTTACTCGAAACAAGCGTATGGCTACACCTTC
CDR3: CASSYSKQAYGYTF

D: TRBD1
size: -
J: TRBJ1-1
V: TRBV7-6
DNA: TGTGCCAGCAGCTTCGGGACAGGGAACACTGAAGCTTTCTTT
CDR3: CASSFGTGNTEAFF

D: TRBD1
size: once
J: TRBJ2-3
V: TRBV29-1
DNA: TGCAGCGTTGGGGGACAGGCTACAGATACGCAGTATTTT
CDR3: CSVGGQATDTQYF

D: -
size: -
J: TRBJ1-1
V: TRBV6-5
DNA: TGTGCCAGCAGTTACGATCGGGGGGCCCGGAACACTGAAGCTTTCTTT
CDR3: CASSYDRGARNTEAFF

D: TRBD2
size: -
J: TRBJ2-3
V: TRBV19
DNA: TGTGCCAGTAGGGCTAGCGGGTTTACGGATACGCAGTATTTT
CDR3: CASRASGFTDTQYF

D: -
size: -
J: TRBJ2-5
V: TRBV18
DNA: TGTGCCAGCTCTATACAAGAGACCCAGTACTTC
CDR3: CASSIQETQYF

D: TRBD1
size: -
J: TRBJ2-7
V: TRBV7-8
DNA: TGTGCCAGCAGCGGAGGACAGGGGCTCATGTACGAGCAGTACTTC
CDR3: CASSGGQGLMYEQYF

D: TRBD2
size: -
J: TRBJ2-1
V: TRBV10-3
DNA: TGTGCCATCAGTGAGTCCCTAGCGGGAGGGGATGAGCAGTTCTTC
CDR3: CAISESLAGGDEQFF

D: TRBD1
size: -
J: TRBJ1-6
V: TRBV27
DNA: TGTGCCAGCAGTCCCCAGCCCAGGGGGCTCTATTCACCCCTCCACTTT
CDR3: CASSPQPRGLYSPLHF

D: TRBD1
size: -
J: TRBJ2-7
V: TRBV6-5
DNA: TGTGCCAGCAGGGGACAGTCGGAGTACTTC
CDR3: CASRGQSEYF

D: -
size: -
J: TRBJ2-1
V: TRBV21-1
DNA: TGTGCCAGCAGCAGAACCGGGACTAGCGGGGAGAGCTCCTACAATGAGCAGTTCTTC
CDR3: CASSRTGTSGESSYNEQFF

D: -
size: -
J: TRBJ1-6
V: TRBV5-4
DNA: TGTGCCAGCAGCTTCGGGGATTCACCCCTCCACTTT
CDR3: CASSFGDSPLHF

D: -
size: -
J: TRBJ2-1
V: TRBV7-2
DNA: TGTGCCAGCAGCTTCAGGACTACGGGCGGAAATGAGCAGTTCTTC
CDR3: CASSFRTTGGNEQFF

D: TRBD2
size: -
J: TRBJ2-1
V: TRBV5-3
DNA: TGTGCCAGAAGCCCCCCCCTAGCGGGAGGCCCCAATGAGCAGTTCTTC
CDR3: CARSPPLAGGPNEQFF

D: TRBD1
size: -
J: TRBJ2-1
V: TRBV15
DNA: TGTGCCACCAGCAGAACCCCGACAGGGGAGTTAGGCAATGAGCAGTTCTTC
CDR3: CATSRTPTGELGNEQFF

D: -
size: -
J: TRBJ1-1
V: TRBV5-1
DNA: TGCGCCAGCAGCGGGGGAGGCCGGGACACTGAAGCTTTCTTT
CDR3: CASSGGGRDTEAFF

D: TRBD1
size: -
J: TRBJ2-3
V: TRBV6-4
DNA: TGTGCCAGCAGCGCCGGGACAGGAAGCACAGATACGCAGTATTTT
CDR3: CASSAGTGSTDTQYF

D: -
size: -
J: TRBJ2-5
V: TRBV5-4
DNA: TGTGCCAGCAGCTTGGCGGGGTTGGGCCAGTACTTC
CDR3: CASSLAGLGQYF

D: -
size: -
J: TRBJ1-5
V: TRBV18
DNA: TGTGCCAGCTCACCACGTTCCGGGGAGGATCAGCCCCAGCATTTT
CDR3: CASSPRSGEDQPQHF

D: -
size: -
J: TRBJ2-3
V: TRBV12-3/TRBV12-4
DNA: TGTGCCAGCAGCCGGACTGTAAGTACGCAGTATTTT
CDR3: CASSRTVSTQYF

D: -
size: -
J: TRBJ2-3
V: TRBV7-3
DNA: TGTGCCAGCAGCTTAGGGTTCCAGGGGCGCACAGATACGCAGTATTTT
CDR3: CASSLGFQGRTDTQYF

D: -
size: -
J: TRBJ2-7
V: TRBV7-2
DNA: TGTGCCAGCAGCCGGGGAGGTCAAAACGAGCAGTACTTC
CDR3: CASSRGGQNEQYF